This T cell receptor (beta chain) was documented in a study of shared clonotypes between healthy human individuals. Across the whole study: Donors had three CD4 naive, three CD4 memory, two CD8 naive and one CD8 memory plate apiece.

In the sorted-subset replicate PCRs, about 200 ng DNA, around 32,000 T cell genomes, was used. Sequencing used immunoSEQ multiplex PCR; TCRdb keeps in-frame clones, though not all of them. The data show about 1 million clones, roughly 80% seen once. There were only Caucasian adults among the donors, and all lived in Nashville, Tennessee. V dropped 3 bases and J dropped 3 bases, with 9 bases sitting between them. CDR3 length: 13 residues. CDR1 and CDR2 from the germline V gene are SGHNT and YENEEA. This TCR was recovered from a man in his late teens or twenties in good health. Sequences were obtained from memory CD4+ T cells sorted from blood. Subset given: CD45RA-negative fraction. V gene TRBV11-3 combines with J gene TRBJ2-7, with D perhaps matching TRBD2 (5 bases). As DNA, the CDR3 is TGTGCCAGCAGCTTGGAGGTGGGCTACGAGCAGTACTTC. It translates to CASSLEVGYEQYF.